These 9 T cell receptor beta chains were all obtained from the same sample, sequenced in a study of tumor and adjacent non-tumor tissue in lung cancer. No cell sorting was done before RNA was extracted from the tissue. A modified ARM-PCR protocol with three rounds of nested PCR amplified TCRbeta. One entry per CDR3 protein, called by TCRdb with MiXCR from the multiplex PCR reads. Of 78,000 or so distinct CDR3 sequences in the sample, around 80% are singletons; the top ten hold about 14%. Sequencing was carried out using lung tumor tissue. The receptors here all came from a woman aged 45 to 65 with non-small cell lung cancer.

Regarding this clonotype: The junction shows a germline mismatch at one end, possibly a read error. This chain links TRBV29-1 with TRBJ1-2; D is uncertain. CDR3 length: 12 residues. Germline values: CDR1 SQVTM, CDR2 ANQGSEA. CDR3 sequence reads: CCVEDRSGGYTF. The CDR3 DNA reads TGCTGCGTTGAAGATAGGTCGGGTGGCTACACCTTC. The full variable domain, completed using reference TRBV29-1 and TRBJ1-2, is SAVISQKPSRDICQRGTSLTIQCQVDSQVTMMFWYRQQPGQSLTLIATANQGSEATYESGFVIDKFPISRPNLTFSTLTVSNMSPEDSSIYLCCVEDRSGGYTFGSGTRLTVV.

The chain couples TRBV5-4 to TRBJ2-5, with TRBD1 matching over 8 bases. This CDR3 has 15 amino acids. The germline V gene has CDR1 SGHNT and CDR2 YYREEE (reference sequence). V lost 4 bases and J lost 6; bases outside the gene matches: 11. CDR3 in amino acids: CASSDGTGADKTQYF. CDR3 sequence (DNA): TGTGCCAGCAGCGACGGGACAGGAGCAGACAAGACCCAGTACTTC.

About this clonotype: The junction and the germline gene differ at one end; a read error may be behind it. The chain has TRBV6-1 and TRBJ2-4; 8 nucleotides align to TRBD1. From germline, CDR1 is MNHNS and CDR2 SASEGT. The CDR3 totals 12 residues. The CDR3 DNA reads TGTGCCAGCAGTGAAGGACAGGGGACTCAGCATTTC. This translates into CASSEGQGTQHF.

A note on this clonotype: An end of the junction does not agree with germline; a read error may underlie this. CDR3 DNA sequence: TGTGCCTGGACCGGAGTCTTAACAGATACGCTGTATTTT. This codes for CAWTGVLTDTLYF. The V call is TRBV30, the J call TRBJ2-3; D unresolved. CDR3 length: 13 amino acids. The germline V gene has CDR1 GTSNPN and CDR2 SVGIG (reference sequence).

In the case of this clonotype: Its ends do not fully match the called genes, so a read error is possible. The J gene is TRBJ2-1, the V gene TRBV4-1; no reliable D call. The CDR3 totals 16 residues. CDR1 and CDR2 from the germline V gene are MGHRA and YSYEKL. Here the CDR3 reads CSSTKVVFPAYNKQFF. CDR3 nucleotide sequence: TGCTCCAGCACAAAGGTGGTATTCCCGGCCTACAATAAGCAATTCTTC.

This clonotype has only one observation. The germline gene is not matched at one end of the junction; a read error may be the cause. V is TRBV20-1 and J is TRBJ2-2, with D perhaps matching TRBD2 (5 bases). The CDR3 covers 16 residues. CDR1 is DFQATT and CDR2 is SNEGSKA in the germline V gene (reference sequence). The CDR3 loop is CSATSIGILGAGELFF. The CDR3 region has the DNA TGCAGTGCCACCTCGATTGGGATTCTTGGTGCCGGGGAGCTCTTTTTT.

Concerning this clonotype itself: A much more abundant neighbour one base away suggests this may be a read error. The V call is TRBV24-1, the J call TRBJ2-3; D perhaps matches TRBD1 (6 bases). The CDR3 contains 17 residues. Germline V gives CDR1 KGHDR, CDR2 SFDVKD. V lost 2 bases and J 2 bases, leaving 16 bases between the germline ends. The CDR3, as DNA: TGTGCCACCAGTGATTCAACGACAGGCCTGACCACAGATACGCAGTATTTT. Protein: CATSDSTTGLTTDTQYF.

Turning to this clonotype: The junction departs from the called germline gene at one end, perhaps through a read error. V is TRBV20-1 and J is TRBJ2-5, with D perhaps TRBD1 or TRBD2 (5 bases each). CDR1 and CDR2 (germline): DFQATT, SNEGSKA (reference sequence). This CDR3 has 13 residues. This CDR3 is CRARQRAMETQYF. The CDR3, as DNA: TGCAGAGCTAGACAGAGGGCGATGGAGACCCAGTACTTC.

Details on this clonotype: The junction departs from germline at one end; a sequencing error may be responsible. The chain has TRBV20-1 and TRBJ2-7; 8 bases align to TRBD1. CDR1 and CDR2 from the germline V gene are DFQATT and SNEGSKA (reference sequence). The length of the CDR3 is 14 residues. CDR3 sequence: CSPSRQGARNEHYF. The DNA for the CDR3 is TGCAGTCCTAGTCGGCAGGGGGCTAGGAACGAGCATTACTTC.